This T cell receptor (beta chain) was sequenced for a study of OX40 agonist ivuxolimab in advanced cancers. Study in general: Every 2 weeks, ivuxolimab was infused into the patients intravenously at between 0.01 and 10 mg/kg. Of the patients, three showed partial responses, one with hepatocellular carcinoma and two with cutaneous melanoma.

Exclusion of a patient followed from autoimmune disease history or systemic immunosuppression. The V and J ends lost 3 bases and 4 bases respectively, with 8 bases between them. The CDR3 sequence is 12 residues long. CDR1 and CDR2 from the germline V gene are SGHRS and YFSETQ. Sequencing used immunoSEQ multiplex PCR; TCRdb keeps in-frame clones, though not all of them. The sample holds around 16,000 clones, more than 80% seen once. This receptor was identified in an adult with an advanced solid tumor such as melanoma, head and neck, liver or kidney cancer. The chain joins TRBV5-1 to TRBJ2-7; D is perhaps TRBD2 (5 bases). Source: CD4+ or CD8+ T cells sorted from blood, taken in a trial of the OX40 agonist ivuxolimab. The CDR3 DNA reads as TGCGCCAGCAGCTCGGGAATATACGAGCAGTACTTC. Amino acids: CASSSGIYEQYF.